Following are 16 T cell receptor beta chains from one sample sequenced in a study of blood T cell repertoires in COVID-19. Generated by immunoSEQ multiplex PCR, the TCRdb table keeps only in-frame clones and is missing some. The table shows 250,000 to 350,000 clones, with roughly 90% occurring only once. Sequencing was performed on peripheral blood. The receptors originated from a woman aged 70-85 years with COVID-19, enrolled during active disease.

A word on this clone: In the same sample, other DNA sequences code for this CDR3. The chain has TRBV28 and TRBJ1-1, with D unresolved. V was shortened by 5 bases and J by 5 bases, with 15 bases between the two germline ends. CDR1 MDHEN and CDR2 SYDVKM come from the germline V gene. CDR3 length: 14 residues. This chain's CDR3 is CASSPLDSITEAFF. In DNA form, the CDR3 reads TGTGCCAGCAGTCCTCTCGACTCTATTACTGAAGCTTTCTTT.

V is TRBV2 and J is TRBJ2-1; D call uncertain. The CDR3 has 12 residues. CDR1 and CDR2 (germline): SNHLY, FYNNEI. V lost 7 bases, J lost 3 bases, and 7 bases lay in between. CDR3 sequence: CASNSYYNEQFF. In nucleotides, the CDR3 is TGTGCCAGCAACAGCTACTACAATGAGCAGTTCTTC.

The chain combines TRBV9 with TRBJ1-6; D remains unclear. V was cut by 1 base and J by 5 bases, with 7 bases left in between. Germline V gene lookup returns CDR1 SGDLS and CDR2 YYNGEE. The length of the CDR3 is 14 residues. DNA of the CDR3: TGTGCCAGCAGCGTATCCGGGAATAATTCACCCCTCCACTTT. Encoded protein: CASSVSGNNSPLHF.

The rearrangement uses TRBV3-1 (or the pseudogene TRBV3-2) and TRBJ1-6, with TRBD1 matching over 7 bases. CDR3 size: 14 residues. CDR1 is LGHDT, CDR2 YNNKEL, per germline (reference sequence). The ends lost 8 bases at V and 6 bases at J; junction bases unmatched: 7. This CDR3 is CASGQEVSNSPLHF. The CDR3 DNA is TGTGCCAGCGGACAGGAGGTTTCTAATTCACCCCTCCACTTT.

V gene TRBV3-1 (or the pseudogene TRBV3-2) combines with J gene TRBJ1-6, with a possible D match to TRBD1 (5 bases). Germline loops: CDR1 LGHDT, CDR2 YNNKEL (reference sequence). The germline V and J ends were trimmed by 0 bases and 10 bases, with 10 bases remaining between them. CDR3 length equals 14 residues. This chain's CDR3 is CASSQDRAGSPLHF. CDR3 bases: TGTGCCAGCAGCCAAGACAGGGCGGGGTCACCCCTCCACTTT.

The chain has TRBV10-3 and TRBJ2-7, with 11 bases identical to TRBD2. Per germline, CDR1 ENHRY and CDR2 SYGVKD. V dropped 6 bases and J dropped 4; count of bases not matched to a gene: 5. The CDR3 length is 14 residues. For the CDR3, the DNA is TGTGCCATCAGAACTAGCGGGGGCCTATACGAGCAGTACTTC. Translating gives CAIRTSGGLYEQYF.

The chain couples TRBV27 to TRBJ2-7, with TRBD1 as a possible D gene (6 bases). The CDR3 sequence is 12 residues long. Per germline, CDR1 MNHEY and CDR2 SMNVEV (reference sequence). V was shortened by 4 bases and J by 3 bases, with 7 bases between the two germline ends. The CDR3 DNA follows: TGTGCCAGCAGTTCCAGGGGCTACGAGCAGTACTTC. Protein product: CASSSRGYEQYF.

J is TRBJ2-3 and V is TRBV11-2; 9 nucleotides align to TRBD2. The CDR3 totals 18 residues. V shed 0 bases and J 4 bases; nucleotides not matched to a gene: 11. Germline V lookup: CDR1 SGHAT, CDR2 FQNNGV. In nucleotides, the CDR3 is TGTGCCAGCAGCTTAGAGGGTTTGCGGGGGGGCATGGCAGATACGCAGTATTTT. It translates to CASSLEGLRGGMADTQYF. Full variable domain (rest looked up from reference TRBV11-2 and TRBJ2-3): EAGVAQSPRYKIIEKRQSVAFWCNPISGHATLYWYQQILGQGPKLLIQFQNNGVVDDSQLPKDRFSAERLKGVDSTLKIQPAKLEDSAVYLCASSLEGLRGGMADTQYFGPGTRLTVL.

CDR3: CASSPLGGDNEQFF. DNA of the CDR3: TGTGCCAGCAGTCCCCTCGGGGGGGACAATGAGCAGTTCTTC. The rearrangement uses TRBV6-6 and TRBJ2-1, with 8 bases lining up with TRBD2. The germline gives CDR1 MNHNY, CDR2 SVGAGI (reference sequence). The V gene end was trimmed by 5 bases and the J gene end by 5 bases; junction bases not matched to a gene: 5. The length of the CDR3 is 14 residues.

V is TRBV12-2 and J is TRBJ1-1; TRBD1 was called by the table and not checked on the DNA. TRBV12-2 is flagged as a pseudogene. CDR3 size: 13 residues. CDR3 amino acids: CASRLHLNTEAFF. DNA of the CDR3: TGTGCAAGTCGCTTACATTTGAACACTGAAGCTTTCTTT.

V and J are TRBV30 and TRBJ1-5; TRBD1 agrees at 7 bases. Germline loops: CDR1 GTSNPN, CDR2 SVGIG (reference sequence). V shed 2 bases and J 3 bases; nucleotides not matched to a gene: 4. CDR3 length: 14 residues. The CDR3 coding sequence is TGTGCCTGGAGTACGGGACAGCCCAATCAGCCCCAGCATTTT. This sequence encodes CAWSTGQPNQPQHF. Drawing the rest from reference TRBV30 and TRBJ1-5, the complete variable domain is SQTIHQWPATLVQPVGSPLSLECTVEGTSNPNLYWYRQAAGRGLQLLFYSVGIGQISSEVPQNLSASRPQDRQFILSSKKLLLSDSGFYLCAWSTGQPNQPQHFGDGTRLSIL.

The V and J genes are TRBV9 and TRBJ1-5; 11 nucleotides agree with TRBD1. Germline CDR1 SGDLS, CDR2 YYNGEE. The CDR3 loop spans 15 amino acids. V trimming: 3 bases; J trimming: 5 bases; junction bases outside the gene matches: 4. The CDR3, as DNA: TGTGCCAGCAGCGCCGGACAGGGGGCAGATCAGCCCCAGCATTTT. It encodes CASSAGQGADQPQHF.

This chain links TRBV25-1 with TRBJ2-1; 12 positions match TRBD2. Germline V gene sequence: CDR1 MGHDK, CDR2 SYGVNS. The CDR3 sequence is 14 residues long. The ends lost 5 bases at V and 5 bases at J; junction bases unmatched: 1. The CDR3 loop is CASSTSGGNNEQFF. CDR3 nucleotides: TGTGCCAGCAGTACTAGCGGGGGGAACAATGAGCAGTTCTTC.

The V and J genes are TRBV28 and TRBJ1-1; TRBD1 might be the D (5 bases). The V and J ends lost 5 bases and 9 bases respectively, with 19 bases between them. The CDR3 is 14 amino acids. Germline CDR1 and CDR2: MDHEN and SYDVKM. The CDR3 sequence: CASSRRQGGFKAFF. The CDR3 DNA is TGTGCCAGCAGTAGGCGGCAGGGAGGTTTTAAAGCTTTCTTT. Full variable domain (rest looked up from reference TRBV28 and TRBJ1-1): DVKVTQSSRYLVKRTGEKVFLECVQDMDHENMFWYRQDPGLGLRLIYFSYDVKMKEKGDIPEGYSVSREKKERFSLILESASTNQTSMYLCASSRRQGGFKAFFGQGTRLTVV.

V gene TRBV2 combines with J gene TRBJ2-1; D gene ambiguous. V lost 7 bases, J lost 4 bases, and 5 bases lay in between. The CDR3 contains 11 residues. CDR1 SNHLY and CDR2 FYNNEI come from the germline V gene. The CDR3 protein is CASTVYNEQFF. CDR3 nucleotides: TGTGCCAGCACGGTGTACAATGAGCAGTTCTTC. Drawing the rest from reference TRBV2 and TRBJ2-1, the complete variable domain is EPEVTQTPSHQVTQMGQEVILRCVPISNHLYFYWYRQILGQKVEFLVSFYNNEISEKSEIFDDQFSVERPDGSNFTLKIRSTKLEDSAMYFCASTVYNEQFFGPGTRLTVL.

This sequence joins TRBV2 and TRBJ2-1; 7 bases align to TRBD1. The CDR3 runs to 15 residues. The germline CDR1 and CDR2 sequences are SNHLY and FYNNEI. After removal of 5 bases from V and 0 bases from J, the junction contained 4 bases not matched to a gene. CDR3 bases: TGTGCCAGCAGTTCACAGGGGACCTCCTACAATGAGCAGTTCTTC. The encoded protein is CASSSQGTSYNEQFF. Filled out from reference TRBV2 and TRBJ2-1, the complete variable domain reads EPEVTQTPSHQVTQMGQEVILRCVPISNHLYFYWYRQILGQKVEFLVSFYNNEISEKSEIFDDQFSVERPDGSNFTLKIRSTKLEDSAMYFCASSSQGTSYNEQFFGPGTRLTVL.